This T cell receptor beta chain was identified in a study of T cell repertoires in cytomegalovirus infection. Via MiXCR, TCRdb re-called the reads, giving one row per CDR3 protein. The table records approximately 1,000,000 distinct CDR3 sequences, approximately 31% of them present only once. This clonotype was picked up a small number of times. Its matching antigen is unknown. V shed 1 base, J shed 5 bases, and the junction held 11 bases outside the gene matches. Germline V lookup: CDR1 LGHDT, CDR2 YNNKEL (reference sequence). The CDR3 length is 17 residues. This material consisted of cultured CD8+ T cells from PBMCs, taken from culture after CMV antigen stimulation. The chain uses TRBV3-1 and TRBJ2-5, with TRBD2 matching 9 bases. The TCR sequence derives from a human donor in good health (CMV status not recorded). Some clones in this sample may be carry-over from other donors' samples. CDR3 in amino acids: CASSQVLGGGAFETQYF. For the CDR3, the DNA is TGTGCCAGCAGCCAAGTACTTGGCGGGGGGGCCTTTGAGACCCAGTACTTC.